These T cell receptor beta chains were read from a single sample in a study of T cells in Graves' hyperthyroidism and ophthalmopathy. TCRdb reprocessed the multiplex PCR reads via MiXCR and lists one record per CDR3 protein. Among roughly 290,000 distinct CDR3 sequences listed, over 15% were seen once. The sequencing input was blood. These receptor sequences come from an older woman with Graves' ophthalmopathy. Each CDR3 is given with its conserved first and last residue. The D gene is left open where the match is weak. Clone size appears in some rows only: once, few, many, or a class for an expanded clone.

d_gene	v_gene	abundance	j_gene	CDR3aa	CDR3nt
NA	TRBV5-1	NA	TRBJ1-3	CASSLEVAWGNTIYF	TGCGCCAGCAGCTTGGAGGTGGCTTGGGGAAACACCATATATTTT
NA	TRBV28	many	TRBJ1-4	CASSPPGRRGEKLFF	TGTGCCAGCAGCCCGCCGGGTAGACGAGGGGAAAAACTGTTTTTT
TRBD1	TRBV18	few	TRBJ2-2	CASSPPGTGNTGELFF	TGTGCCAGCTCACCACCCGGGACAGGGAACACCGGGGAGCTGTTTTTT
TRBD2	TRBV20-1	NA	TRBJ2-2	CSAASGRGTGELFF	TGCAGTGCTGCAAGCGGGAGAGGAACCGGGGAGCTGTTTTTT
NA	TRBV18	NA	TRBJ2-7	CASSPTVASEQYF	TGTGCCAGCTCACCGACTGTAGCTTCCGAGCAGTACTTC
NA	TRBV7-3	few	TRBJ2-2	CASSQTHTGELFF	TGTGCCAGCAGCCAAACACACACCGGGGAGCTGTTTTTT
TRBD1	TRBV4-1	NA	TRBJ2-2	CASSPFFDAGGIDRELFF	TGCGCCAGCAGCCCCTTTTTTGACGCAGGGGGAATTGACCGGGAGCTGTTTTTT
NA	TRBV4-2	few	TRBJ2-6	CASSQVGREPSGANVLTF	TGTGCCAGCAGCCAAGTGGGCAGGGAACCCTCTGGGGCCAACGTCCTGACTTTC
NA	TRBV6-5	NA	TRBJ1-3	CASSYSDLGGNTIYF	TGTGCCAGCAGTTACTCGGACTTAGGAGGAAACACCATATATTTT
NA	TRBV20-1	many	TRBJ2-7	CSVRGSSYEQYF	TGCAGTGTTAGGGGGAGCTCCTACGAGCAGTACTTC
NA	TRBV6-2/TRBV6-3	many	TRBJ2-4	CASSTTGDFKNIQYF	TGTGCCAGCAGTACGACAGGAGACTTCAAAAACATTCAGTACTTC
NA	TRBV5-1	many	TRBJ2-3	CASSLALGTDTQYF	TGCGCCAGCAGCTTGGCCTTGGGCACAGATACGCAGTATTTT